This T cell receptor (beta chain) was found in a study of blood T cell repertoires in COVID-19. The CDR3 has 12 amino acids. The ends were cut back, 0 bases at V and 3 bases at J, with 3 bases in the middle. Germline values: CDR1 SGHDN, CDR2 FVKESK. Under the authors' procedure: Reference gene primer amplification in the assay estimated nucleated cell counts. Method: immunoSEQ multiplex PCR; TCRdb's copy keeps in-frame clones and lacks some. V and J calls and clone size are given by that table; D and trimming were obtained from the DNA. Here the sample spans 25,000 to 40,000 clones, 90% being singletons.

J is TRBJ2-7 and V is TRBV14; D unresolved. This sequence originates from an older man with active or convalescent COVID-19. The sequenced material came from peripheral blood. The chain's CDR3 is CASSQDHYEQYF. DNA for the CDR3: TGTGCCAGCAGCCAAGATCACTACGAGCAGTACTTC.